These T cell receptor beta chains were read from a single sample in a study of neurological immune-mediated disorders. TCRdb itself ran the 5' RACE reads through MiXCR, one entry per CDR3 protein. The sample lists tens of thousands of distinct CDR3 sequences, around 2.9% occurring once. The sequenced material came from PBMCs. These TCRs come from a woman aged 60 to 75 with multiple sclerosis. CDR3s include the opening cysteine and the closing phenylalanine or tryptophan.

TRBV7-6,TRBJ2-1,CASSLSVPGTSYNEQFF
TRBV12-3/TRBV12-4,TRBJ1-1,CASSEISMNTEAFF
TRBV5-8,TRBJ1-5,CASSITPYSNQPQHF
TRBV6-5,TRBJ2-2,CASSYQGTGNTGELFF
TRBV5-1,TRBJ1-6,CASSLVQGDNSPLHF
TRBV19,TRBJ2-6,CASSAQVSGANVLTF
TRBV20-1,TRBJ2-1,CSARFRDYNEQFF
TRBV7-2,TRBJ2-2,CAGTLAGPVGELFF
TRBV5-1,TRBJ2-3,CASRLAGSTDTQYF
TRBV7-2,TRBJ2-7,CASSLSPFTGTSGGAQYEQYF
TRBV29-1,TRBJ1-1,CSVARGAGDRAFF
TRBV5-1,TRBJ2-1,CASSGNRSPLDEQFF
TRBV20-1,TRBJ2-7,CSANPQLPPSEQYF
TRBV3-1,TRBJ1-5,CASSHQGPEQPQHF
TRBV20-1,TRBJ1-6,CSARATGGENSPLHF
TRBV7-2,TRBJ1-1,CASSPGWTEAFF
TRBV7-2,TRBJ1-2,CASSTGTGFSYGYTF
TRBV7-2,TRBJ2-7,CASSLGVGLSHEQYF
TRBV20-1,TRBJ2-3,CSARGSIGGALWTQYF
TRBV10-3,TRBJ2-7,CAISESGGAGSYEQYF
TRBV5-1,TRBJ2-1,CASSRTGPSYNEQFF
TRBV7-9,TRBJ2-5,CASSSTLGWGGHQETQYF
TRBV5-6,TRBJ1-5,CASSLGGGSNQPQHF
TRBV5-1,TRBJ2-7,CASSFRDTSYEQYF
TRBV5-1,TRBJ2-7,CASSLSGSSYEQYF
TRBV5-1,TRBJ2-1,CASSLAVAGGNNEQFF
TRBV12-3/TRBV12-4,TRBJ2-7,CASSLGYEQYF
TRBV29-1,TRBJ1-4,CSVGVGTGEKLFF
TRBV20-1,TRBJ2-1,CSASGTGFGEQFF
TRBV20-1,TRBJ2-3,CSTMTRTGVGDTQYF
TRBV20-1,TRBJ2-4,CSARPPGLRNRMENIQYF
TRBV6-6,TRBJ1-1,CASSPGQGTGNTEAFF
TRBV20-1,TRBJ2-5,CSVSDYLQETQYF
TRBV29-1,TRBJ2-7,CSVVQTYEQYF